These 29 T cell receptor beta chains were all obtained from the same sample, sequenced in a study of blood T cell repertoires in COVID-19. Generated by immunoSEQ multiplex PCR, the TCRdb table keeps only in-frame clones and is missing some. The sample has approximately 400,000 clones; 89% are singletons. Sequences were obtained from peripheral blood. Source of these receptors: a man in his forties or fifties with acute or convalescent COVID-19.

V gene TRBV6-5 combines with J gene TRBJ1-1; D gene ambiguous. Between the trimmed V and J ends, which lost 2 bases and 7 bases, there was a span of 14 bases. The CDR3 totals 14 residues. CDR1 MNHEY and CDR2 SVGAGI come from the germline V gene. CDR3 residues: CASSYNAGGLEAFF. The CDR3 DNA follows: TGTGCCAGCAGTTACAACGCAGGAGGTCTTGAAGCTTTCTTT.

This chain joins TRBV25-1 and TRBJ1-1; D remains ambiguous. CDR3 length equals 14 residues. Trimming shortened V by 8 bases and J by 4 bases, and 17 bases separated the two germline ends. Germline CDR1 and CDR2: MGHDK and SYGVNS. Here the CDR3 reads CASQADLLGTEAFF. CDR3 nucleotides: TGTGCCAGCCAAGCCGACTTGTTAGGCACTGAAGCTTTCTTT.

The V gene is TRBV3-1 (or the pseudogene TRBV3-2), the J gene TRBJ2-1, with TRBD2 matching 12 bases. Germline V gives CDR1 LGHDT, CDR2 YNNKEL (reference sequence). V dropped 0 bases and J dropped 6; count of bases not matched to a gene: 6. This CDR3 has 17 residues. The CDR3 sequence is CASSQESTSGRRNEQFF. CDR3 bases: TGTGCCAGCAGCCAAGAAAGCACTAGCGGGAGGCGCAATGAGCAGTTCTTC.

The chain joins TRBV2 to TRBJ2-7, with TRBD1 matching over 7 bases. There are 13 residues in the CDR3. CDR1 and CDR2 from the germline V gene are SNHLY and FYNNEI. The V gene end was trimmed by 6 bases and the J gene end by 3 bases; junction bases not matched to a gene: 5. DNA for the CDR3: TGTGCCAGCAGCGGACAGGACAGCTACGAGCAGTACTTC. This gives the protein CASSGQDSYEQYF. Full variable domain (outside the CDR3, taken from reference TRBV2 and TRBJ2-7): EPEVTQTPSHQVTQMGQEVILRCVPISNHLYFYWYRQILGQKVEFLVSFYNNEISEKSEIFDDQFSVERPDGSNFTLKIRSTKLEDSAMYFCASSGQDSYEQYFGPGTRLTVT.

V usage is TRBV7-2 and J usage is TRBJ1-2; the match to TRBD1 covers 9 bases. Germline CDR1 and CDR2: SGHTA and FQGNSA. V shed 1 base, J shed 5 bases, and the junction held 14 bases outside the gene matches. The CDR3 runs 18 residues. CDR3 sequence reads: CASSLVGGGTGTLYGYTF. The CDR3 DNA sequence: TGTGCCAGCAGCTTAGTAGGAGGGGGGACAGGGACTTTGTATGGCTACACCTTC. The full variable domain, rest sourced from reference TRBV7-2 and TRBJ1-2, is GAGVSQSPSNKVTEKGKDVELRCDPISGHTALYWYRQSLGQGLEFLIYFQGNSAPDKSGLPSDRFSAERTGGSVSTLTIQRTQQEDSAVYLCASSLVGGGTGTLYGYTFGSGTRLTVV.

The V gene is TRBV28, the J gene TRBJ1-6; D gene unclear. Germline values: CDR1 MDHEN, CDR2 SYDVKM. V lost 5 bases, J lost 4 bases, and 9 bases lay in between. There are 14 residues in the CDR3. The CDR3 loop reads CASSPLSYNSPLHF. The CDR3 nucleotides are TGTGCCAGCAGTCCCCTGAGTTATAATTCACCCCTCCACTTT.

The chain employs TRBV2 and TRBJ1-2; TRBD1 matches at 10 bases. J gave up 7 bases and V 6 bases, and 17 bases lay outside the gene matches. Germline V gene data show CDR1 as SNHLY and CDR2 as FYNNEI. The CDR3 covers 17 residues. The CDR3 DNA follows: TGTGCCAGCAGGTCCTATACCCTTTCGACAGGGGGCCTTGGCTACACCTTC. Translating it yields CASRSYTLSTGGLGYTF.

This chain joins TRBV9 and TRBJ1-3; possible D gene TRBD1, 5 bases. Trimming pared 2 bases from V and 2 bases from J, leaving 11 bases between. The CDR3 has 15 amino acids. Per the germline V gene, CDR1 is SGDLS and CDR2 is YYNGEE. The CDR3 reads CASSVSWGAGNTIYF. CDR3 coding DNA: TGTGCCAGCAGCGTGAGCTGGGGGGCTGGAAACACCATATATTTT. Full variable domain (missing parts from reference TRBV9 and TRBJ1-3): DSGVTQTPKHLITATGQRVTLRCSPRSGDLSVYWYQQSLDQGLQFLIQYYNGEERAKGNILERFSAQQFPDLHSELNLSSLELGDSALYFCASSVSWGAGNTIYFGEGSWLTVV.

The rearrangement uses TRBV4-1 and TRBJ2-1; D may be TRBD1 (6 bases). Trimming stripped 4 bases from V and 6 bases from J, with 19 bases between. Germline V gene sequence: CDR1 MGHRA, CDR2 YSYEKL. CDR3 size: 16 residues. CDR3 bases: TGCGCCAGCAGCCCCAAGGAGACAGGACCGTCCAATGAGCAGTTCTTC. Its translation is CASSPKETGPSNEQFF.

This sequence joins TRBV6-5 and TRBJ2-1; the match to TRBD1 covers 9 bases. The CDR3 runs 15 residues. The V gene end was trimmed by 5 bases and the J gene end by 6 bases; junction bases not matched to a gene: 8. Germline CDR1 is MNHEY and CDR2 is SVGAGI. CDR3 in amino acids: CASSRDRDESNEQFF. CDR3 nucleotides: TGTGCCAGCAGTCGGGACAGGGACGAATCCAATGAGCAGTTCTTC.

This clone was detected only once. V gene TRBV6-5 combines with J gene TRBJ1-2; 7 bases map to TRBD1. The CDR3 spans 13 residues. The trim removed 8 bases at V and 0 bases at J, leaving 3 bases unmatched. Per the germline V gene, CDR1 is MNHEY and CDR2 is SVGAGI. In nucleotides, the CDR3 is TGTGCCAGCGTAGGGGGCACTAACTATGGCTACACCTTC. Translating it yields CASVGGTNYGYTF.

The chain combines TRBV28 with TRBJ1-2, with D possibly TRBD1 on 6 matching bases. CDR1 MDHEN and CDR2 SYDVKM come from the germline V gene. V lost 2 bases and J 8 bases, leaving 18 bases between the germline ends. The CDR3 spans 15 residues. CDR3 nucleotides: TGTGCCAGCAGTTTACTGGCAGGGGCAGGGCGGGGCTACACCTTC. Protein: CASSLLAGAGRGYTF.

This chain links TRBV5-5 with TRBJ2-1, with 7 positions matching TRBD2. V gave up 2 bases and J gave up 4 bases; unmatched junction bases: 3. In germline, CDR1 is SGHKS, CDR2 YYEKEE (reference sequence). CDR3 length: 14 amino acids. CDR3 bases: TGTGCCAGCAGCTTAGAAGCGGGATACAATGAGCAGTTCTTC. Its translation: CASSLEAGYNEQFF.

The chain is built from TRBV5-4 and TRBJ2-3, with TRBD1 matching 8 bases. Germline V lookup: CDR1 SGHNT, CDR2 YYREEE (reference sequence). The CDR3 covers 16 residues. The J segment lost 3 bases and the V segment lost 0 bases, leaving 6 bases of the junction unmatched. The CDR3 sequence: CASSLGDRGQTDTQYF. In DNA, the CDR3 is TGTGCCAGCAGCTTGGGTGACAGGGGCCAGACAGATACGCAGTATTTT.

As for this clone: The identical CDR3 is also encoded by other nucleotide sequences in the sample. The rearrangement uses TRBV27 and TRBJ1-5, with D hard to call. The CDR3 is 14 residues long. The germline V and J ends were trimmed by 1 base and 4 bases, with 8 bases remaining between them. Germline V gene sequence: CDR1 MNHEY, CDR2 SMNVEV (reference sequence). CDR3: CASSLWAGNQPQHF. The CDR3 bases are TGTGCCAGCAGTTTATGGGCAGGAAATCAGCCCCAGCATTTT.

The gene calls are TRBV2 and TRBJ1-5; D is ambiguous. V was cut by 9 bases and J by 0 bases, with 9 bases left in between. The germline CDR1 and CDR2 sequences are SNHLY and FYNNEI. The CDR3 has 13 residues. CDR3 DNA sequence: TGTGCCAGTAAGGCGGATAGCAATCAGCCCCAGCATTTT. It codes for CASKADSNQPQHF.

This CDR3 reads CASSELWSRQGLNYGYTF. Written as DNA, the CDR3 is TGTGCCAGCAGTGAATTGTGGTCTCGACAGGGGCTTAACTATGGCTACACCTTC. J is TRBJ1-2 and V is TRBV2; 8 bases fit TRBD1. Germline trimming cut 2 bases from V and 1 base from J; bases unmatched to any gene: 12. CDR1 and CDR2 from the germline V gene are SNHLY and FYNNEI. The CDR3 length is 18 residues.

The chain recombines TRBV15 with TRBJ2-3; the D gene is possibly TRBD2 (6 bases). The germline V gene has CDR1 LNHNV and CDR2 YYDKDF (reference sequence). Trimming shortened V by 1 base and J by 4 bases, and 15 bases separated the two germline ends. The CDR3 is 16 amino acids. CDR3 bases: TGTGCCACCAGCAGAGTTGTGACTAGAGAGCCAGATACGCAGTATTTT. Translation gives CATSRVVTREPDTQYF.

Comment on this clone: Distinct nucleotide sequences in the sample also encode this CDR3. The chain is built from TRBV18 and TRBJ2-5, with D unclear. Germline V gives CDR1 KGHSH, CDR2 LQKENI. The CDR3 is 11 amino acids. Between the trimmed V and J ends, which lost 3 bases and 5 bases, there was a span of 4 bases. For the CDR3, the DNA is TGTGCCAGCTCACCGGAGGAGACCCAGTACTTC. Residues: CASSPEETQYF.

This clone was detected only a few times. The gene calls are TRBV20-1 and TRBJ1-1; D unresolved. Trimming stripped 0 bases from V and 11 bases from J, with 10 bases between. The CDR3 runs to 11 residues. Germline V CDR1 and CDR2: DFQATT, SNEGSKA (reference sequence). The CDR3 bases are TGCAGTGCTAGAGAGGAGGTTTCCGCTTTCTTT. This sequence encodes CSAREEVSAFF.

This sequence joins TRBV6-1 and TRBJ1-2; D is perhaps TRBD1 (6 bases). V lost 3 bases to trimming and J lost 6 bases, with 14 bases between them. CDR1 and CDR2 (germline): MNHNS, SASEGT. The CDR3 length is 14 residues. CDR3 sequence reads: CASSDRGGEHGYTF. The CDR3 bases are TGTGCCAGCAGTGATCGAGGGGGAGAGCATGGCTACACCTTC.

This chain joins TRBV14 and TRBJ2-3; 10 positions match TRBD2. Germline values: CDR1 SGHDN, CDR2 FVKESK. With 3 bases clipped from V and 0 bases from J, the junction kept 15 bases outside the gene matches. This CDR3 has 20 residues. The CDR3 DNA follows: TGTGCCAGCAGCCACCTGGGGAGAAGCGGGAGGGCCTCTAGCACAGATACGCAGTATTTT. It translates to CASSHLGRSGRASSTDTQYF.

J is TRBJ2-1 and V is TRBV7-2; 10 bases align to TRBD2. Per the germline V gene, CDR1 is SGHTA and CDR2 is FQGNSA. Losses at the gene ends were 5 bases for V and 5 bases for J; bases not matched to a gene: 9. This CDR3 contains 16 residues. CDR3: CASSPPLSGGDNEQFF. CDR3 nucleotides: TGTGCCAGCAGCCCCCCTTTGAGCGGGGGGGACAATGAGCAGTTCTTC.

CDR3 loop: CASSSTRNYGYTF. The CDR3 coding sequence is TGTGCCAGCAGCTCTACGAGAAACTATGGCTACACCTTC. The J gene is TRBJ1-2, the V gene TRBV5-4, with no clear D. This CDR3 comprises 13 residues. V was pared by 3 bases and J by 2 bases, with 8 bases between. The germline gives CDR1 SGHNT, CDR2 YYREEE (reference sequence).

This sequence joins TRBV23-1 and TRBJ1-1; D call uncertain. TRBV23-1 is flagged as an ORF with uncertain function. The CDR3 contains 13 residues. Trimming cost V 6 bases and J 4 bases, with 12 bases left between them. The CDR3 DNA follows: TGCGCCAGCAGGCGGGGAGGGTCCACTGAAGCTTTCTTT. This translates into CASRRGGSTEAFF.

V gene TRBV6-5 combines with J gene TRBJ1-2; D perhaps matches TRBD1 (6 bases). Trimming pared 4 bases from V and 4 bases from J, leaving 19 bases between. Germline V gene sequence: CDR1 MNHEY, CDR2 SVGAGI. The CDR3 length is 16 residues. The CDR3 DNA follows: TGTGCCAGCAGTTCGCTTGAGGGGGAGAGTACCTATGGCTACACCTTC. Protein sequence: CASSSLEGESTYGYTF.

The CDR3 bases are TGCAGCTACTCCGGGACCCGGGAGGGGACCCAGTACTTC. It encodes CSYSGTREGTQYF. V is TRBV29-1 and J is TRBJ2-5, with 8 bases lining up with TRBD2. Germline V lookup: CDR1 SQVTM, CDR2 ANQGSEA. With 8 bases clipped from V and 7 bases from J, the junction kept 12 bases outside the gene matches. This CDR3 comprises 13 residues.

The chain is built from TRBV30 and TRBJ2-3; 7 bases match TRBD2. Per germline, CDR1 GTSNPN and CDR2 SVGIG (reference sequence). V lost 2 bases and J lost 2; bases outside the gene matches: 10. The CDR3 consists of 16 residues. The CDR3: CAWSLSGNLNTDTQYF. CDR3 coding DNA: TGTGCCTGGAGTCTCAGCGGGAACCTAAACACAGATACGCAGTATTTT.

The chain has TRBV27 and TRBJ1-1; perhaps TRBD1 as D (5 bases). Germline V gene data show CDR1 as MNHEY and CDR2 as SMNVEV (reference sequence). The V end lost 5 bases, the J end lost 3 bases, and 13 bases lay between the germline ends. The CDR3 has 14 amino acids. CDR3 sequence (DNA): TGTGCCAGCAGTCGGGGGGACCGCTACACTGAAGCTTTCTTT. This encodes CASSRGDRYTEAFF.